This is a list of T cell receptor beta chains from one sample in a study of T cell repertoires in cytomegalovirus infection. TCRdb reprocessed the reads with MiXCR, giving one entry per CDR3 protein. The sample records approximately 70,000 distinct CDR3 sequences, under 4.5% being singletons. Sample: PBMCs. The receptors here all came from a human donor in good health (CMV status not recorded). Some clones in this sample may be carry-over from other donors' samples. The CDR3 runs from the conserved cysteine through the conserved F or W. Each record gives: J gene, clone size, D gene, V gene, CDR3 DNA, CDR3 protein. A D gene is named only where the DNA matches it firmly. Expanded clones are given a class, and other clones once, few, many or no size at all.

TRBJ2-7 many - TRBV6-6 TGTGCCAGCAGTTACCCAAAGACAGTCCACTACGAGCAGTACTTC CASSYPKTVHYEQYF
TRBJ1-5 many - TRBV20-1 TGCAGTGCTAGAGGCGTGTCGGATAGCAATCAGCCCCAGCATTTT CSARGVSDSNQPQHF
TRBJ2-5 many - TRBV7-2 TGTGCCAGCAGCCGCCGAATGGGCGGTGGGCAAGAGACCCAGTACTTC CASSRRMGGGQETQYF
TRBJ2-1 many - TRBV6-1 TGTGCCAGCAGAGGGGTTAAACCCTACAATGAGCAGTTCTTC CASRGVKPYNEQFF
TRBJ2-1 many - TRBV7-2 TGTGCCAGCAGCCCGGACACGTCTACCTACAATGAGCAGTTCTTC CASSPDTSTYNEQFF
TRBJ2-1 many - TRBV18 TGTGCCAGCTTGGAAGGGCAGGGCAACAATGAGCAGTTCTTC CASLEGQGNNEQFF
TRBJ2-3 many TRBD2 TRBV7-6 TGTGCCAGCAGCTTAGGGGCTAGCGGGGGCACAGATACGCAGTATTTT CASSLGASGGTDTQYF
TRBJ1-6 many TRBD1 TRBV7-2 TGTGCCAGCAGCCCCCACCCCGGGACAGGAGGTTCACCCCTCCACTTT CASSPHPGTGGSPLHF
TRBJ2-1 many TRBD2 TRBV20-1 TGCAGTGCTAGCCCGGGACTACAATCTTACTCCTACAATGAGCAGTTCTTC CSASPGLQSYSYNEQFF
TRBJ1-4 many - TRBV7-9 TGTGCCAGCAGCTTAGGCGTAAATGAAAAACTGTTTTTT CASSLGVNEKLFF
TRBJ1-1 many - TRBV28 TGTGCCAGCAGGCAGGTGAACACTGAAGCTTTCTTT CASRQVNTEAFF
TRBJ1-4 many - TRBV7-6 TGTGCCAGCAGCCGGGACCCAACTAATGAAAAACTGTTTTTT CASSRDPTNEKLFF
TRBJ1-1 many - TRBV6-2/TRBV6-3 TGTGCCAGCAGTCCCCCGATCCCAGTCACTGAAGCTTTCTTT CASSPPIPVTEAFF
TRBJ2-7 many - TRBV28 TGTGCCAGCAGGGATCTACAGGGTGGCAACTACGAGCAGTACTTC CASRDLQGGNYEQYF
TRBJ1-2 many TRBD1 TRBV11-3 TGTGCCAGCAGCTGGGGACAGGGGTCGTACTATGGCTACACCTTC CASSWGQGSYYGYTF
TRBJ1-4 many TRBD1 TRBV20-1 TGCAGTGCGGCCCCGGGACAGGCTGGTGAAAAACTGTTTTTT CSAAPGQAGEKLFF
TRBJ2-5 few - TRBV7-6 TGTGCCAGCAGCCCCGGGACACTCCAAGAGACCCAGTACTTC CASSPGTLQETQYF
TRBJ2-1 many TRBD1 TRBV7-6 TGTGCCAGCAGCCTTTTTGAGGGGGACAGTGAACCATACAATGAGCAGTTCTTC CASSLFEGDSEPYNEQFF
TRBJ1-5 many - TRBV7-2 TGTGCCAGCAGCTTTTCCGTCGGTGCTCAGCCCCAGCATTTT CASSFSVGAQPQHF
TRBJ2-7 few - TRBV7-8 TGTGCCAGCAGCTTAGGTCGGGGCTACGAGCAGTACTTC CASSLGRGYEQYF
TRBJ1-1 many TRBD1 TRBV7-9 TGTGCCAGCAGCTTAAGGGTAACAGGGGGTAGCACTGAAGCTTTCTTT CASSLRVTGGSTEAFF
TRBJ2-1 many TRBD2 TRBV3-1 TGTGCCAGCAGCAGCACTAGCGGGAGAACCAGTGAGCAGTTCTTC CASSSTSGRTSEQFF
TRBJ2-5 many - TRBV4-3 TGCGCCAGCAGCCCGGGGTTGGAGGAGACCCAGTACTTC CASSPGLEETQYF
TRBJ1-3 many TRBD1 TRBV7-2 TGTGCCAGCAGCTTAGAGGGGGCTCCTCACCGGGTTTTT CASSLEGAPHRVF
TRBJ1-2 many TRBD1 TRBV7-6 TGTGCCAGCAGCCACACCGGACAGGGGGTCTATGGCTACACCTTC CASSHTGQGVYGYTF
TRBJ2-5 many TRBD2 TRBV7-2 TGTGCCAGCAGCCCTCGGACTAGCGGGATTCGGGAGACCCAGTACTTC CASSPRTSGIRETQYF
TRBJ2-3 many - TRBV7-4 TGTGCCAGCAGCGGCGGAGGAGGGGCAGATCCATTCACAGATACGCAGTATTTT CASSGGGGADPFTDTQYF
TRBJ2-7 many TRBD2 TRBV5-5 TGTGCCAGCAGCTTGTCCCTAGCGGGAGGCCCTCTCACCTACGAGCAGTACTTC CASSLSLAGGPLTYEQYF
TRBJ2-3 many - TRBV20-1 TGCAGTGCTAACGTCGGGGCAGCAGATACGCAGTATTTT CSANVGAADTQYF
TRBJ2-1 many TRBD2 TRBV12-3/TRBV12-4 TGTGCCAGCAGAGTGGGTGGTAGCGGGGCACATGAGCAGTTCTTC CASRVGGSGAHEQFF
TRBJ1-1 many - TRBV7-2 TGTGCCAGCAGCTTAGTCCTTCCGAGGGGGGGCTTTGAAGCTTTCTTT CASSLVLPRGGFEAFF
TRBJ2-7 many - TRBV7-8 TGTGCCAGCAGCTTAGTCGTAGGGGGGCCCCAGGGGAAGTACTTC CASSLVVGGPQGKYF
TRBJ2-1 - - TRBV6-2/TRBV6-3 TGTGCCAGCGGGCGATACTCCTACAATGAGCAGTTCTTC CASGRYSYNEQFF
TRBJ2-3 many - TRBV7-2 TGTGCCAGCAGCTTCAGTCGGGGTAGCACAGATACGCAGTATTTT CASSFSRGSTDTQYF
TRBJ2-1 many - TRBV5-6 TGTGCCAGCAGTTCTAGCCTGGAGGGATCTGAGCAGTTCTTC CASSSSLEGSEQFF
TRBJ1-5 - - TRBV11-2 TGTGCCAGCAGCTTTCGAGTCGGGCAGCCCCAGCATTTT CASSFRVGQPQHF
TRBJ2-4 many - TRBV7-2 TGTGCCAGCAGCTTAGGTGCGGGCTTGAACATTCAGTACTTC CASSLGAGLNIQYF
TRBJ1-1 many - TRBV11-1 TGTGCCAGCAGCCTTAGACCCGGGACGAACACTGAAGCTTTCTTT CASSLRPGTNTEAFF
TRBJ2-7 medium-sized - TRBV7-2 TGTGCCAGCAGTTCTACTAGGGGCGGCTACGAGCAGTACTTC CASSSTRGGYEQYF
TRBJ2-7 many TRBD1 TRBV10-3 TGTGCCATCAGAGAACAGGGGGCGCAGGACGAGCAGTACTTC CAIREQGAQDEQYF
TRBJ2-7 many TRBD1 TRBV28 TGTGCCAGCAGTAACACAGGGGGAGTGGACGAGCAGTACTTC CASSNTGGVDEQYF